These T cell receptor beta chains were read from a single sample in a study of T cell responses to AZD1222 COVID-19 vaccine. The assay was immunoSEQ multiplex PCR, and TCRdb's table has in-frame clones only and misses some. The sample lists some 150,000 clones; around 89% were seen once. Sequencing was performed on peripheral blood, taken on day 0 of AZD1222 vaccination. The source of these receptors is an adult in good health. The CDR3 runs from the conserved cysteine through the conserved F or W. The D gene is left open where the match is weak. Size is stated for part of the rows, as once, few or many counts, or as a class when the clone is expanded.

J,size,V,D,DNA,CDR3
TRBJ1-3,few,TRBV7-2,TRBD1,TGTGCCAGCAGCGCGGGACAGGGAAACACCATATATTTT,CASSAGQGNTIYF
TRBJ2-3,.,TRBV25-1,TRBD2,TGTGCCAGCAGTGACGGACTAGCAAGAGATACGCAGTATTTT,CASSDGLARDTQYF
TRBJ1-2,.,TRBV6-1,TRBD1,TGTGCCAGCAGTGAATTCGTGGGGGGGACAGGGAAGGGGTATGGCTACACCTTC,CASSEFVGGTGKGYGYTF
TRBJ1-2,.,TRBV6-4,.,TGTGCCAGCAGACTGGACGGAGGCACTAACTATGGCTACACCTTC,CASRLDGGTNYGYTF
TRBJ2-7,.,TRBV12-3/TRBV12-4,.,TGTGCCAGCGGTCAGACCTACGAGCAGTACTTC,CASGQTYEQYF
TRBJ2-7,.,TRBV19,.,TGTGCCAGTAGTATGCGGGGCACGCGGGAGCAGTACTTC,CASSMRGTREQYF
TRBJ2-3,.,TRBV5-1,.,TGCGCCAGCAGCTCCCTTACGGCGAGCACAGATACGCAGTATTTT,CASSSLTASTDTQYF
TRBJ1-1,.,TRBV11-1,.,TGTGCCAGCAGCTTAGCCAGAAACACTGAAGCTTTCTTT,CASSLARNTEAFF
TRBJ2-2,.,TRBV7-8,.,TGTGCCAGCAGCTTAGCTCGGTCGAACACCGGGGAGCTGTTTTTT,CASSLARSNTGELFF
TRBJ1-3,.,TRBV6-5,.,TGTGCCAGCAGTTCGACAGTAGTCGGAAACACCATATATTTT,CASSSTVVGNTIYF
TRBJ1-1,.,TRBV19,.,TGTGCCACCCTAAGGGCGAACACTGAAGCTTTCTTT,CATLRANTEAFF
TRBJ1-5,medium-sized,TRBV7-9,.,TGTGCCAGCAGCTTAGCGGACGGGCCTCAGCCCCAGCATTTT,CASSLADGPQPQHF
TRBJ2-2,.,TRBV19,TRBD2,TGTGCCAGCCGGCGGAATAGCGGGGGGGCCGGGACCGGGGAGCTGTTTTTT,CASRRNSGGAGTGELFF
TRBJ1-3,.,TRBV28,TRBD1,TGTGCCAGCAGGGGGACAGGGGCAGGAAACACCATATATTTT,CASRGTGAGNTIYF
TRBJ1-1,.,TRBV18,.,TGTGCCAGCTCACCGACAGACGGGAACACTGAAGCTTTCTTT,CASSPTDGNTEAFF
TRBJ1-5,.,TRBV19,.,TGTGCCAGTACCCCTCAGGGAGAACCCAATCAGCCCCAGCATTTT,CASTPQGEPNQPQHF
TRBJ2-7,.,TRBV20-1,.,TGCAGTGCTAGTTTGTATGGGGAGGTAGGGTCCTACGAGCAGTACTTC,CSASLYGEVGSYEQYF
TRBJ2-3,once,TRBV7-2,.,TGTGCCAGCAGCGCGGGTCGGGTTCACACAGATACGCAGTATTTT,CASSAGRVHTDTQYF
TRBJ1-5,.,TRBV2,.,TGTGCCAGCAGTGGCGGGGGGAATTATCAGCCCCAGCATTTT,CASSGGGNYQPQHF
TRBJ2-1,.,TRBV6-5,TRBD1,TGTGCCAGCAGTTACATCCCAGGGGGCTCTGATGAGCAGTTCTTC,CASSYIPGGSDEQFF
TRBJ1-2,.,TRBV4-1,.,TGCGCCAGCAGCCAAGATATGGGGGCCTACTATGGCTACACCTTC,CASSQDMGAYYGYTF
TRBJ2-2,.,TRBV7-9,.,TGTGCCAGCTACCAACTAGCCGGTGAGCTGTTTTTT,CASYQLAGELFF
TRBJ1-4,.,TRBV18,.,TGTGCCAGCTCACCAAGCAGGTCAGAGGAAAAACTGTTTTTT,CASSPSRSEEKLFF
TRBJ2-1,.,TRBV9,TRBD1,TGTGCCAGCAGCTTTCGGACAGGGGGGGATGAGCAGTTCTTC,CASSFRTGGDEQFF
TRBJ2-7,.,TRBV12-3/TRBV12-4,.,TGTGCCAGCAGTTTTCAAGGGGGGAGGTACTTC,CASSFQGGRYF
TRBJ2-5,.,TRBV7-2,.,TGTGCCAGCAGCTCACAGGCTAGTCGGGAGACCCAGTACTTC,CASSSQASRETQYF
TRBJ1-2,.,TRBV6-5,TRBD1,TGTGCCAGCAGCCCAACAAGACAGGGCTGGGGCTACACCTTC,CASSPTRQGWGYTF
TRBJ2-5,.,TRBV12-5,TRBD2,TGTGCTAGTGGCCAGGGACTATTGAAGACCCAGTACTTC,CASGQGLLKTQYF
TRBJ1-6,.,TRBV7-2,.,TGTGCCAGCAGCTTAAGCCCCCAATCACCCCTCCACTTT,CASSLSPQSPLHF
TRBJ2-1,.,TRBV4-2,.,TGTGCCAGCAGCCAAGATTCTACGGTTTATGAGCAGTTCTTC,CASSQDSTVYEQFF
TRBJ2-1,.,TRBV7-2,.,TGTGCCAGCAATAGGGGGGGAAACTCCTACAATGAGCAGTTCTTC,CASNRGGNSYNEQFF
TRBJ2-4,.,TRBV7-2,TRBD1,TGTGCCAGCAGCCCGGGACAGGGGAGAGGACGTAACATTCAGTACTTC,CASSPGQGRGRNIQYF
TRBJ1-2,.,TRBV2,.,TGTGCCAGCAAGGGCAGGGCAATTTATGGCTACACCTTC,CASKGRAIYGYTF
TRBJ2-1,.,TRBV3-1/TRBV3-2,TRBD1,TGTGCCAGCAGCCAAGGCGACAGGGTCGATGAGCAGTTCTTC,CASSQGDRVDEQFF
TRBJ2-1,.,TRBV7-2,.,TGTGCCAGCAGCTTTAGCGGTTCTTACAATGAGCAGTTCTTC,CASSFSGSYNEQFF
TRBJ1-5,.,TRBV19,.,TGTGCCAGTAGTAACGGCCAGGGCCTTAATCAGCCCCAGCATTTT,CASSNGQGLNQPQHF
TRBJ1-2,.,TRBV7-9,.,TGTGCCAGCAGCACAGGGCGGCCTGGCTACACCTTC,CASSTGRPGYTF
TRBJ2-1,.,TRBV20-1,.,TGCAGTGCTAGTAAACTCCCCGGGAATGAGCAGTTCTTC,CSASKLPGNEQFF
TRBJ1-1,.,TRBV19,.,TGTGCCAGTAGTATAGGACCCGAGGGAGCTTTCTTT,CASSIGPEGAFF